The 10 T cell receptor beta chains below come from one sample, sequenced in a study of cytomegalovirus exposure and HLA in healthy donors. It was with 60 Vbeta and 13 Jbeta primers that the PCR ran. TCRdb's table, derived via immunoSEQ multiplex PCR, lists solely in-frame clones and lacks some. The repertoire includes about 160,000 clones, 80% of them detected once, and around 5% sits in the top ten. The sample taken for sequencing was PBMCs. These receptors all come from a man aged 25 to 45 in good health and CMV-seronegative.

This clone has just a few counts. The J gene is TRBJ2-1, the V gene TRBV28; tentative D call: TRBD1 (5 bases). Germline V CDR1 and CDR2: MDHEN, SYDVKM. V lost 8 bases and J 10 bases, leaving 15 bases between the germline ends. This CDR3 contains 12 residues. The CDR3 reads CASETAAGEQFF. CDR3 DNA: TGTGCCAGCGAGACAGCAGCAGGCGAGCAGTTCTTC.

This clone was recorded only once. This rearrangement joins TRBV7-2 to TRBJ2-5, with 8 bases lining up with TRBD2. Germline CDR1 and CDR2: SGHTA and FQGNSA. Trimming removed 0 bases from V and 3 bases from J; junction bases left unmatched: 6. This CDR3 has 16 amino acids. For the CDR3, the DNA is TGTGCCAGCAGCTTAGCGACACTAGCGGCGAAAGAGACCCAGTACTTC. This codes for CASSLATLAAKETQYF.

The V and J genes are TRBV19 and TRBJ2-2; tentatively, D is TRBD1 (7 bases). The V end lost 6 bases, the J end lost 4 bases, and 18 bases lay between the germline ends. Germline V gene lookup returns CDR1 LNHDA and CDR2 SQIVND (reference sequence). This CDR3 has 16 residues. The CDR3 loop reads CASSNYRGGRTGELFF. DNA of the CDR3: TGTGCCAGTAGCAACTACAGGGGAGGACGCACCGGGGAGCTGTTTTTT.

The chain is built from TRBV5-1 and TRBJ2-2; 11 nucleotides agree with TRBD2. CDR1 and CDR2 (germline): SGHRS, YFSETQ. Trimming removed 1 base from V and 5 bases from J; junction bases left unmatched: 4. There are 16 residues in the CDR3. The CDR3 sequence: CASSLSASGGTGELFF. The CDR3 region has the DNA TGCGCCAGCAGCTTGTCGGCTAGCGGGGGGACCGGGGAGCTGTTTTTT.

The chain couples TRBV19 to TRBJ2-5; TRBD2 matches at 11 bases. CDR1 LNHDA and CDR2 SQIVND come from the germline V gene (reference sequence). The CDR3 runs 15 residues. Trimming removed 6 bases from V and 4 bases from J; junction bases left unmatched: 7. As DNA, the CDR3 is TGTGCCAGTAGAGAACTAGCGGGAGCGAGAGAGACCCAGTACTTC. This encodes CASRELAGARETQYF.

The chain has TRBV11-2 and TRBJ2-7, with 9 nucleotides matching TRBD2. Germline CDR1 is SGHAT and CDR2 is FQNNGV. Trimming cost V 2 bases and J 6 bases; bases outside gene matches: 5. The CDR3 length is 14 residues. Here the CDR3 DNA reads TGTGCCAGCAGCTTATCTAGCGGGAATGGCGAGCAGTACTTC. Protein sequence: CASSLSSGNGEQYF.

The chain carries TRBV6-5 and TRBJ2-1; TRBD1 agrees at 7 bases. The CDR3 consists of 14 residues. J lost 7 bases, V lost 6 bases, and 9 bases had no gene match. Germline-derived CDR1 and CDR2 are MNHEY and SVGAGI. The CDR3 DNA reads as TGTGCCAGCAGAAGGACAGGTACGCGGAATGAGCAGTTCTTC. This codes for CASRRTGTRNEQFF.

The chain combines TRBV4-1 with TRBJ2-4; a possible D gene is TRBD2 (5 bases). V lost 0 bases to trimming and J lost 3 bases, with 12 bases between them. CDR3 length equals 16 residues. Germline assignment: CDR1 MGHRA and CDR2 YSYEKL. For the CDR3, the DNA is TGCGCCAGCAGCCAAGATGCGGGTTCAGGCAAAAACATTCAGTACTTC. This sequence encodes CASSQDAGSGKNIQYF.

V and J are TRBV6-5 and TRBJ2-7; D perhaps matches TRBD2 (6 bases). In germline, CDR1 is MNHEY, CDR2 SVGAGI. Trimming took off 0 bases at V and 1 base at J, with 7 bases between the two ends. The CDR3 is 14 amino acids. The CDR3 is CASSYSGGSYEQYF. CDR3 sequence (DNA): TGTGCCAGCAGTTACTCCGGGGGTTCCTACGAGCAGTACTTC.

The chain employs TRBV10-2 and TRBJ2-7; 7 nucleotides match TRBD2. The germline CDR1 and CDR2 sequences are WSHSY and SAAADI. The length of the CDR3 is 17 residues. J was trimmed by 4 bases and V by 0 bases; bases with no gene match: 12. CDR3 protein: CASSESTKWEGEYEQYF. The CDR3 DNA reads TGCGCCAGCAGTGAGTCGACAAAGTGGGAGGGCGAGTACGAGCAGTACTTC.